This T cell receptor delta chain appears in the sequencing data of a study of gamma-delta chains in newborns, infants, children. The overall study: Microbial exposure reportedly drives polyclonal innate γδ T cell expansion after birth.

This clone came up once. A much larger clone lies a single base off, so this may be a read error. The CDR3 is made up of 20 amino acids. Trimming left V 1 base short and J 0 bases short, with 18 bases between. Germline V gives CDR1 GEAIGNYY, CDR2 EKD. TCRdb re-called clones from the reads using CATT. Of over 3,000 delta-chain clones in the sample, about 10% were seen once. Material: blood. The chain is built from TRDV2 and TRDJ3, with D perhaps matching TRDD3 (6 bases). TCRdb gives no J gene; it was assigned here by matching the DNA to germline. The TCR sequence derives from a child who was a newborn, infant or young child, either healthy, febrile or measles-vaccinated (not recorded which). The CDR3 loop is CACDTPGDHVSSWDTRQMFF. In DNA, the CDR3 is TGTGCCTGTGACACGCCGGGGGACCACGTTAGCTCCTGGGACACCCGACAGATGTTTTTC.